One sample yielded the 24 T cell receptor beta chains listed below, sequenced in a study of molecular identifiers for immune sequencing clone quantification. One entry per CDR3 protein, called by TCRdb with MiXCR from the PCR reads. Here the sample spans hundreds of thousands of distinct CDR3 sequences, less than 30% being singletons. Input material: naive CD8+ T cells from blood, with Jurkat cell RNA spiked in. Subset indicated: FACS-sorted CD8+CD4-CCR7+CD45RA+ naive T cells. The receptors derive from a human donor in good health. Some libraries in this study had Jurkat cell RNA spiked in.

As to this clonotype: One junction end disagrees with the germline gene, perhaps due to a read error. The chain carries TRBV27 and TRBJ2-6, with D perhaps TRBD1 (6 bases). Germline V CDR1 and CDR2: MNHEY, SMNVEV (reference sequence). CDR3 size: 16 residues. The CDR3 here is CVSGRTAGALANVLTF. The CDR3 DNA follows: TGTGTCAGCGGTCGGACAGCTGGGGCCTTAGCCAACGTCCTGACTTTC.

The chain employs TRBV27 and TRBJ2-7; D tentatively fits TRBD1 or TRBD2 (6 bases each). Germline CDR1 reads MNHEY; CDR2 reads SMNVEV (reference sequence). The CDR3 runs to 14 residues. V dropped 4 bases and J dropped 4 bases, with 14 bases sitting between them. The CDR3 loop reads CASSWGAPTYEQYF. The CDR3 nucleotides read TGTGCCAGCAGTTGGGGGGCACCAACTTACGAGCAGTACTTC.

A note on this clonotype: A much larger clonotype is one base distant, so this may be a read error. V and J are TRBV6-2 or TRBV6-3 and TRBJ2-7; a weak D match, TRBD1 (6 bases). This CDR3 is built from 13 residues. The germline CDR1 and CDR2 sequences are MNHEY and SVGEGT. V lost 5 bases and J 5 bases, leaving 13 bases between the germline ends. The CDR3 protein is CASSDGTPHEQYF. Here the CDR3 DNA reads TGTGCCAGCAGTGACGGGACACCCCACGAGCAGTACTTC.

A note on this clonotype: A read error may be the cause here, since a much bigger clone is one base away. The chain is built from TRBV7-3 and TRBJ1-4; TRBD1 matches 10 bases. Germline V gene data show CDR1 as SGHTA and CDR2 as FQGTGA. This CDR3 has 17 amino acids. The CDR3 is CAGSLSPGQGENEKLFF. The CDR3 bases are TGTGCCGGCAGCTTATCCCCCGGACAGGGGGAAAATGAAAAACTGTTTTTT.

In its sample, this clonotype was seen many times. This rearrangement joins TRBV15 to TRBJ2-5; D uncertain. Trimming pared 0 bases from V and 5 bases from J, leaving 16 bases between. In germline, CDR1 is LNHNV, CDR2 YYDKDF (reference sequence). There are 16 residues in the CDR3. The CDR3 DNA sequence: TGTGCCACCAGCAGAGATCTCACGGATTTGGATGAGACCCAGTACTTC. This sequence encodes CATSRDLTDLDETQYF.

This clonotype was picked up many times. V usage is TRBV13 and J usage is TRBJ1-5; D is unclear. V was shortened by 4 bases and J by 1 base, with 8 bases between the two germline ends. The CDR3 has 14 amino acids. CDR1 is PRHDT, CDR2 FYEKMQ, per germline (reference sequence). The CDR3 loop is CASSSGESNQPQHF. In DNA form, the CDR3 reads TGTGCCAGCAGCTCCGGGGAGAGCAATCAGCCCCAGCATTTT.

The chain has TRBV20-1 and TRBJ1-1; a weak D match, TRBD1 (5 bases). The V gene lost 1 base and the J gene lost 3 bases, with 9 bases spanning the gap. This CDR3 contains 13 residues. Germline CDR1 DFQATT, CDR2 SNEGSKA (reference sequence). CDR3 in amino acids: CSARAAGYTEAFF. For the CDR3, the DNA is TGCAGTGCTAGAGCGGCAGGGTACACTGAAGCTTTCTTT.

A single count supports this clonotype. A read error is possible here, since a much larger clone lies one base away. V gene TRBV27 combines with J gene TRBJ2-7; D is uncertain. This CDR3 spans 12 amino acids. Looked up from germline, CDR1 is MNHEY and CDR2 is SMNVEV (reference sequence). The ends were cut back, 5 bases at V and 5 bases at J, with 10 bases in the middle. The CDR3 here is CASSGIEDEQYF. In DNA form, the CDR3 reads TGTGCCAGCAGTGGTATTGAGGACGAGCAGTACTTC.

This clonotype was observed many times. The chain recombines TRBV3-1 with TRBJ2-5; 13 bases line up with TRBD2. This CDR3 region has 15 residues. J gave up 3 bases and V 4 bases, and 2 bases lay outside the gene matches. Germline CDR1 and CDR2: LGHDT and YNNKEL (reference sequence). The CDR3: CASSRGLAGEETQYF. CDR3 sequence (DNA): TGTGCCAGCAGCCGTGGACTAGCGGGGGAAGAGACCCAGTACTTC.

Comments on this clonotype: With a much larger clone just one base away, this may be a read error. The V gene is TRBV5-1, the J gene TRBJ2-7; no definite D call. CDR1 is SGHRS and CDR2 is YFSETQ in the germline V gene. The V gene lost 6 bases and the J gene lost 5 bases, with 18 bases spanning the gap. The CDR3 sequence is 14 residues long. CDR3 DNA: TGCGCCAGCAACTTATCGTTCGGTAGGGACGAGCAGTACTTC. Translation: CASNLSFGRDEQYF.

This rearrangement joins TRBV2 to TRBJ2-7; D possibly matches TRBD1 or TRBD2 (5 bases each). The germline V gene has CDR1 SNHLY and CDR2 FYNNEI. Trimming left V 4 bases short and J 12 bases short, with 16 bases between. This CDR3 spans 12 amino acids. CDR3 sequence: CASSVFRDPGYF. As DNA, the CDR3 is TGTGCCAGCAGTGTATTCCGGGACCCGGGGTACTTC.

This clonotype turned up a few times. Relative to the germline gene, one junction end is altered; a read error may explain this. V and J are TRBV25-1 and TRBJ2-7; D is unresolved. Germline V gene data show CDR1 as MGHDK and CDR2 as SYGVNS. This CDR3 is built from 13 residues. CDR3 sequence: CANSDHYNYEQYF. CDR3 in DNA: TGTGCCAACAGTGATCATTATAACTACGAGCAGTACTTC.

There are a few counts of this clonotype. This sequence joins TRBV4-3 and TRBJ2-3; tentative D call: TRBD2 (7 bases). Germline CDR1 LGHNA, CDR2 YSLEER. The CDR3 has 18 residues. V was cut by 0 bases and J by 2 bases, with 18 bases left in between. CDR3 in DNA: TGCGCCAGCAGCCAAGATGGGGGGGCCCTGGCCCCCACAGATACGCAGTATTTT. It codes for CASSQDGGALAPTDTQYF.

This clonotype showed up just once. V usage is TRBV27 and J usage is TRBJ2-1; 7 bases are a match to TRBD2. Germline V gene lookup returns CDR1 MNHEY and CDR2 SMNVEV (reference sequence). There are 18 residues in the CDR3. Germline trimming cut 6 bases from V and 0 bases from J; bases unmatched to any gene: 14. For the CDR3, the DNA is TGTGCCAGCAGCCCAACGTCCGTGCTAGCGGCCTCCTACAATGAGCAGTTCTTC. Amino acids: CASSPTSVLAASYNEQFF.

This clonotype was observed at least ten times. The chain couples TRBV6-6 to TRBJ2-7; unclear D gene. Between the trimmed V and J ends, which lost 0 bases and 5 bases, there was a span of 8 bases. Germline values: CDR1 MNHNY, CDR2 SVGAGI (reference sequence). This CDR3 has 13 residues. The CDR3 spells CASSYSSENEQYF. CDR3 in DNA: TGTGCCAGCAGTTACTCGTCAGAGAACGAGCAGTACTTC.

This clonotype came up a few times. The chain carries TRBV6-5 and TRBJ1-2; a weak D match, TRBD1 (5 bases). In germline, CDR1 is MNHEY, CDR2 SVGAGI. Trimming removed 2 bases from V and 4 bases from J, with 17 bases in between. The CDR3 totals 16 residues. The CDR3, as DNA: TGTGCCAGCAGTTACGGCCTAGGGAGACAGAGCTATGGCTACACCTTC. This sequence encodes CASSYGLGRQSYGYTF.

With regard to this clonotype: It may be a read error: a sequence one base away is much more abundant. Here the CDR3 DNA reads TGTGCCAGCAGTTACGAGGGAGGGCCGTCTGGGGCCGACGTCCTGACTTTC. Protein: CASSYEGGPSGADVLTF. This chain joins TRBV6-2 or TRBV6-3 and TRBJ2-6; 7 bases map to TRBD2. The V gene's germline CDR1 is MNHEY and CDR2 SVGEGT. This CDR3 comprises 17 residues.

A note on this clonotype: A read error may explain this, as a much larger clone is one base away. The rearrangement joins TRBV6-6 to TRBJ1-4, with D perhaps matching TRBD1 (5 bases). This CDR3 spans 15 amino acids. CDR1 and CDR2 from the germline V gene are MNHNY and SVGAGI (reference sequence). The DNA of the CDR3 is TGTGCCACCAGTTACCGGGACGACGTAGTTGAAAAACTGTTTTTT. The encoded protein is CATSYRDDVVEKLFF.

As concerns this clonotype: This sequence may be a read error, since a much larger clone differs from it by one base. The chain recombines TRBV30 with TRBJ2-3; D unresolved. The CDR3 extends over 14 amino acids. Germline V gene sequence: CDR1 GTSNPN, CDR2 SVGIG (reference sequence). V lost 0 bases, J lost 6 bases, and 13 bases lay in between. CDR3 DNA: TGTGCCTGGAGTGTAGGTGTGGCTACGGATACGCAGTATTTT. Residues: CAWSVGVATDTQYF.

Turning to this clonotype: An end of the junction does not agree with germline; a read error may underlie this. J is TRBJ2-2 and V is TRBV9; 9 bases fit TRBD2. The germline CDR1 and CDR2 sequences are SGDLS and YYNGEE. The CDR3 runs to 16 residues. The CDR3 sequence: CARSVLAGVGTGELFF. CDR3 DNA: TGTGCCCGCAGCGTTTTAGCGGGAGTGGGCACCGGGGAGCTGTTTTTT.

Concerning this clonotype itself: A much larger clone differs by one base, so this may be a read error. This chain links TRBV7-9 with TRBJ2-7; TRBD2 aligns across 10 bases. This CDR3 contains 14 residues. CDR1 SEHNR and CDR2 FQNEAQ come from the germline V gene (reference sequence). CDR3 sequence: CACSLSGRADQTYF. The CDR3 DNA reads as TGTGCCTGCAGCCTCAGCGGGAGGGCCGACCAGACGTACTTC. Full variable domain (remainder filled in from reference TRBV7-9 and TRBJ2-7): DTGVSQNPRHKITKRGQNVTFRCDPISEHNRLYWYRQTLGQGPEFLTYFQNEAQLEKSRLLSDRFSAERPKGSFSTLEIQRTEQGDSAMYLCACSLSGRADQTYFGPGTRLTVT.

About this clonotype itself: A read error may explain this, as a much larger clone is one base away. The DNA for the CDR3 is TGTGCCGGCAGCTCGGACTCGAACACCGGGGAGCTGTTTTTT. Encoded protein: CAGSSDSNTGELFF. The chain couples TRBV7-9 to TRBJ2-2; a possible D gene is TRBD2 (5 bases). CDR3 length: 14 residues. Germline CDR1 SEHNR, CDR2 FQNEAQ (reference sequence).

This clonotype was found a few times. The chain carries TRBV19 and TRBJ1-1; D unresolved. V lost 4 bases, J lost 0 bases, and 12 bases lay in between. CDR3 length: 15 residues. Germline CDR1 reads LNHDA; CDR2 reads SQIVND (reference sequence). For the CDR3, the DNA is TGTGCCAGTAGTAGCCCCGAAAAGATGAACACTGAAGCTTTCTTT. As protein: CASSSPEKMNTEAFF.

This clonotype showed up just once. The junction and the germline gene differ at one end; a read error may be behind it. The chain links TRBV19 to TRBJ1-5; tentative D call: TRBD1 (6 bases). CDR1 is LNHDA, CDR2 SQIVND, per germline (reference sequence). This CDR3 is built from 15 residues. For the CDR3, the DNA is TGTGCCAGTAGTATCATTGGGGGGCAGGGTCAGCCCCCGCATTTT. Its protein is CASSIIGGQGQPPHF.